These 25 T cell receptor beta chains were all obtained from the same sample, sequenced in a study of monozygotic twins with inflammatory bowel disease. TCRdb re-called the 5' RACE reads and catalogs CDR3 proteins one per entry, DNA excluded. Its clone listing holds approximately 400,000 distinct CDR3 sequences. The specimen was blood. The receptors stem from a human donor with ulcerative colitis or Crohn's disease, or a healthy co-twin of an affected twin (not recorded which).

The chain employs TRBV7-8 and TRBJ2-1. CDR1 is SGHVS, CDR2 FQNEAQ, per germline. The CDR3 is 14 amino acids. CDR3 protein: CASSFGLGNNEQFF.

The chain has TRBV29-1 and TRBJ2-5; with no DNA, the TCRdb D assignment of TRBD2 cannot be verified. Germline CDR1 is SQVTM and CDR2 is ANQGSEA. This CDR3 is built from 14 residues. CDR3: CSVARGTRQETQYF.

The CDR3 sequence is CASSFFPRHQPQHF. This sequence joins TRBV28 and TRBJ1-5. This CDR3 is built from 14 residues. The germline V gene encodes CDR1 MDHEN and CDR2 SYDVKM. The full variable domain, rest sourced from reference TRBV28 and TRBJ1-5, is DVKVTQSSRYLVKRTGEKVFLECVQDMDHENMFWYRQDPGLGLRLIYFSYDVKMKEKGDIPEGYSVSREKKERFSLILESASTNQTSMYLCASSFFPRHQPQHFGDGTRLSIL.

The chain links TRBV19 to TRBJ2-2; TCRdb's assignment of TRBD2 cannot be checked, as there is no DNA. The CDR3 loop spans 20 amino acids. CDR1 LNHDA and CDR2 SQIVND come from the germline V gene (reference sequence). The CDR3 protein is CASSMRLAGGKLWDTGELFF.

This rearrangement joins TRBV5-4 to TRBJ1-3; the D call of TRBD1 rests on TCRdb alone, since no DNA is present to check it. Germline-derived CDR1 and CDR2 are SGHNT and YYREEE (reference sequence). CDR3 size: 14 residues. This chain's CDR3 is CASSSTVSGNTIYF.

The chain recombines TRBV29-1 with TRBJ1-2; the TRBD1 assignment by TCRdb is unverifiable without DNA. The CDR3 runs 12 residues. Germline-derived CDR1 and CDR2 are SQVTM and ANQGSEA. CDR3 protein: CSVTDRGNGYTF.

The rearrangement links TRBV15 to TRBJ2-4. CDR1 is LNHNV, CDR2 YYDKDF, per germline (reference sequence). The CDR3 is made up of 16 amino acids. CDR3 protein: CATSRDRFAAKNIQYF. The full variable domain, rest sourced from reference TRBV15 and TRBJ2-4, is DAMVIQNPRYQVTQFGKPVTLSCSQTLNHNVMYWYQQKSSQAPKLLFHYYDKDFNNEADTPDNFQSRRPNTSFCFLDIRSPGLGDTAMYLCATSRDRFAAKNIQYFGAGTRLSVL.

The V call is TRBV5-4, the J call TRBJ2-7; the TCRdb call, TRBD2, lacks DNA for checking. This CDR3 spans 15 amino acids. Per germline, CDR1 SGHNT and CDR2 YYREEE (reference sequence). CDR3 protein: CASSATGTIPYEQYF.

J is TRBJ1-4 and V is TRBV12-3 or TRBV12-4; TCRdb lists TRBD1, though no DNA is available to test this call. CDR3 size: 16 residues. CDR3 sequence: CASSLDRGVVGEKLFF.

The gene calls are TRBV20-1 and TRBJ2-3; TCRdb's assignment of TRBD2 cannot be checked, as there is no DNA. CDR1 DFQATT and CDR2 SNEGSKA come from the germline V gene (reference sequence). This CDR3 spans 13 amino acids. CDR3 sequence reads: CSAGGLGGGTQYF.

V is TRBV7-9 and J is TRBJ2-3; lacking DNA, the TRBD2 call made by TCRdb goes unchecked. The germline V gene encodes CDR1 SEHNR and CDR2 FQNEAQ (reference sequence). The CDR3 totals 14 residues. This CDR3 is CAFGHWDFTDTQYF.

V and J are TRBV28 and TRBJ1-2; the TCRdb D gene call, TRBD1, has no DNA to confirm it. The CDR3 is 13 amino acids. Germline CDR1 MDHEN, CDR2 SYDVKM. CDR3 amino acids: CASSPGISFDYTF.

This chain links TRBV20-1 with TRBJ2-3; TCRdb proposes TRBD2, but this gene call is untestable without DNA. The CDR3 is 13 residues long. Germline-derived CDR1 and CDR2 are DFQATT and SNEGSKA (reference sequence). The CDR3 spells CSARWGRFDTQYF.

The rearrangement links TRBV20-1 to TRBJ2-7; with no DNA, the TCRdb D assignment of TRBD1 cannot be verified. CDR3 length: 13 residues. Germline V gene lookup returns CDR1 DFQATT and CDR2 SNEGSKA (reference sequence). The CDR3 sequence: CSAYRQPTYEQYF.

The rearrangement joins TRBV30 to TRBJ1-2; the D call of TRBD1 rests on TCRdb alone, since no DNA is present to check it. Germline lookup yields CDR1 GTSNPN and CDR2 SVGIG (reference sequence). The CDR3 contains 15 residues. CDR3 residues: CAWTALSRGRNGYTF.

This chain joins TRBV25-1 and TRBJ2-1. Germline CDR1 reads MGHDK; CDR2 reads SYGVNS. This CDR3 comprises 14 residues. CDR3 region: CASSDRELGNEQFF.

V usage is TRBV19 and J usage is TRBJ1-6. From germline, CDR1 is LNHDA and CDR2 SQIVND (reference sequence). The CDR3 has 14 amino acids. The CDR3 loop is CASSIEGFGTPLHF.

V is TRBV25-1 and J is TRBJ2-1; the TCRdb D gene call, TRBD2, has no DNA to confirm it. The CDR3 totals 14 residues. Germline values: CDR1 MGHDK, CDR2 SYGVNS. CDR3: CASSEYGGIDEQFF.

J is TRBJ2-1 and V is TRBV20-1; TCRdb names TRBD2, which stays unverified in the absence of DNA. The CDR3 is 14 residues long. From germline, CDR1 is DFQATT and CDR2 SNEGSKA (reference sequence). The CDR3 here is CSARNREWGNEQFF.

This chain joins TRBV14 and TRBJ2-2; TCRdb gives TRBD2 as the D gene, but with no DNA this cannot be confirmed. CDR1 SGHDN and CDR2 FVKESK come from the germline V gene. The CDR3 runs to 16 residues. The CDR3 loop reads CASSQDNEGFTGELFF.

CDR3: CSALHGLSSYNEQFF. V is TRBV20-1 and J is TRBJ2-1; as DNA is missing, the TRBD2 call by TCRdb cannot be tested. The length of the CDR3 is 15 residues. The germline gives CDR1 DFQATT, CDR2 SNEGSKA (reference sequence).

CDR3 in amino acids: CASSFTSGQFYTF. The J gene is TRBJ1-2, the V gene TRBV7-9; TCRdb names TRBD1, which stays unverified in the absence of DNA. The CDR3 totals 13 residues. The germline V gene has CDR1 SEHNR and CDR2 FQNEAQ (reference sequence).

The chain combines TRBV7-2 with TRBJ1-5; the TCRdb call, TRBD1, lacks DNA for checking. The CDR3 runs 16 residues. Germline loops: CDR1 SGHTA, CDR2 FQGNSA. CDR3 residues: CASSLHDRVGNQPQHF.

The V gene is TRBV5-1, the J gene TRBJ1-1; the D call from TCRdb, TRBD1, cannot be confirmed without DNA. From germline, CDR1 is SGHRS and CDR2 YFSETQ. CDR3 length: 14 amino acids. CDR3: CASSDSLSNTEAFF. The whole variable domain, remainder taken from reference TRBV5-1 and TRBJ1-1, is KAGVTQTPRYLIKTRGQQVTLSCSPISGHRSVSWYQQTPGQGLQFLFEYFSETQRNKGNFPGRFSGRQFSNSRSEMNVSTLELGDSALYLCASSDSLSNTEAFFGQGTRLTVV.

This chain joins TRBV5-1 and TRBJ2-3; with no DNA, the TCRdb D assignment of TRBD1 cannot be verified. The CDR3 sequence is 16 residues long. Germline V gene data show CDR1 as SGHRS and CDR2 as YFSETQ. The CDR3 loop reads CASSQTGGKSTDTQYF.